The 20 T cell receptor beta chains in this list originate from one sample, sequenced in a study of T cells in Graves' hyperthyroidism and ophthalmopathy. Using RNA transcripts as the source, TCR beta CDR3 regions were amplified. The TCR CDR3 was amplified in a first-round RT-PCR using the HTBI primer set. TCRdb used MiXCR to reprocess the multiplex PCR reads, holding one entry per CDR3 protein. The sample carries about 460,000 distinct CDR3 sequences, 20% to 25% recorded once. Sequences were obtained from blood. These receptors all stem from a woman aged 70-85 years with Graves' ophthalmopathy.

This clonotype was seen only a few times. This chain uses TRBV18 with TRBJ1-1; TRBD1 matches at 8 bases. V shed 1 base and J 3 bases; nucleotides not matched to a gene: 7. The CDR3 is made up of 16 amino acids. In germline, CDR1 is KGHSH, CDR2 LQKENI. CDR3 nucleotide sequence: TGTGCCAGCTCACCACTCAATTCAGGGGGCCACACTGAAGCTTTCTTT. This sequence encodes CASSPLNSGGHTEAFF. The variable domain in full, with the rest retrieved from reference TRBV18 and TRBJ1-1, is NAGVMQNPRHLVRRRGQEARLRCSPMKGHSHVYWYRQLPEEGLKFMVYLQKENIIDESGMPKERFSAEFPKEGPSILRIQQVVRGDSAAYFCASSPLNSGGHTEAFFGQGTRLTVV.

On this clonotype itself: This clone may be a read error of a much larger clone one base away. V is TRBV6-2 or TRBV6-3 and J is TRBJ1-2; D is ambiguous. There are 15 residues in the CDR3. Per the germline V gene, CDR1 is MNHEY and CDR2 is SVGEGT. V lost 4 bases, J lost 2 bases, and 14 bases lay in between. CDR3 residues: CASSCITALNYGYTF. In DNA, the CDR3 is TGTGCCAGCAGTTGTATCACAGCCCTAAACTATGGCTACACCTTC.

For this clonotype: A much larger clone lies one base from this, so it may be a read error. The chain couples TRBV20-1 to TRBJ1-1; 9 bases are shared with TRBD1. CDR1 is DFQATT and CDR2 is SNEGSKA in the germline V gene (reference sequence). The V gene end was trimmed by 7 bases and the J gene end by 3 bases; junction bases not matched to a gene: 6. The CDR3 has 13 residues. CDR3 sequence (DNA): TGCAGTGTCCCGAGACAGGGGGACACTGAAGCTTTCTTT. Translated: CSVPRQGDTEAFF.

The V and J genes are TRBV19 and TRBJ1-4; a possible D gene is TRBD1 (6 bases). Germline assignment: CDR1 LNHDA and CDR2 SQIVND (reference sequence). Trimming stripped 6 bases from V and 0 bases from J, with 11 bases between. This CDR3 is 15 amino acids long. The CDR3 sequence is CASSRNRATNEKLFF. The CDR3 DNA is TGTGCCAGTAGCCGAAACAGGGCAACTAATGAAAAACTGTTTTTT. The whole variable domain, remainder taken from reference TRBV19 and TRBJ1-4, is DGGITQSPKYLFRKEGQNVTLSCEQNLNHDAMYWYRQDPGQGLRLIYYSQIVNDFQKGDIAEGYSVSREKKESFPLTVTSAQKNPTAFYLCASSRNRATNEKLFFGSGTQLSVL.

This clonotype was detected only a few times. The chain has TRBV11-2 and TRBJ1-5, with D unclear. The CDR3 length is 15 residues. Trimming removed 9 bases at V and 0 bases at J, with 15 bases between. The germline V gene has CDR1 SGHAT and CDR2 FQNNGV. Written as DNA, the CDR3 is TGTGCCAGTAGTATTCACAGAAATAGCAATCAGCCCCAGCATTTT. It encodes CASSIHRNSNQPQHF. The full variable domain, completed using reference TRBV11-2 and TRBJ1-5, is EAGVAQSPRYKIIEKRQSVAFWCNPISGHATLYWYQQILGQGPKLLIQFQNNGVVDDSQLPKDRFSAERLKGVDSTLKIQPAKLEDSAVYLCASSIHRNSNQPQHFGDGTRLSIL.

The chain combines TRBV30 with TRBJ1-4, with a weak D call TRBD1 (5 bases). This CDR3 is 13 amino acids long. V was shortened by 2 bases and J by 5 bases, with 9 bases between the two germline ends. CDR1 GTSNPN and CDR2 SVGIG come from the germline V gene (reference sequence). The CDR3 DNA is TGTGCCTGGAGTCACAGGCCCAATGAAAAACTGTTTTTT. It is translated as CAWSHRPNEKLFF.

V is TRBV30 and J is TRBJ1-1; D is undetermined. V lost 5 bases and J lost 3, with 7 bases in between. CDR1 is GTSNPN and CDR2 is SVGIG in the germline V gene (reference sequence). The CDR3 covers 11 residues. The CDR3 nucleotides are TGTGCCTGGGGCCAGGACACTGAAGCTTTCTTT. It is translated as CAWGQDTEAFF.

A word on this clonotype: This may come from a read error, since a much larger clone is one base off. The chain couples TRBV28 to TRBJ2-7; TRBD1 matches 9 bases. The germline V gene encodes CDR1 MDHEN and CDR2 SYDVKM. This CDR3 spans 14 amino acids. After removal of 9 bases from V and 3 bases from J, the junction contained 9 bases not matched to a gene. DNA for the CDR3: TGTGCCAGTCAGTACTGGGGACAGGGCTACGAGCAGTACTTC. This translates into CASQYWGQGYEQYF.

This clonotype has only a few counts. The chain has TRBV19 and TRBJ1-1, with D unresolved. V dropped 2 bases and J dropped 1 base, with 5 bases sitting between them. Germline V gene lookup returns CDR1 LNHDA and CDR2 SQIVND (reference sequence). The CDR3 has 13 amino acids. The CDR3 sequence is CASSIWQNTEAFF. The DNA of the CDR3 is TGTGCCAGTAGTATATGGCAGAACACTGAAGCTTTCTTT.

The chain links TRBV20-1 to TRBJ1-1; maybe TRBD1 (5 bases). V was shortened by 3 bases and J by 0 bases, with 17 bases between the two germline ends. Germline CDR1 and CDR2: DFQATT and SNEGSKA (reference sequence). The CDR3 consists of 16 residues. The CDR3 loop is CSASPSWGGVNTEAFF. For the CDR3, the DNA is TGCAGTGCTAGCCCCAGCTGGGGAGGGGTGAACACTGAAGCTTTCTTT.

This clonotype has more than one count but fewer than ten. This sequence joins TRBV3-1 and TRBJ2-2, with 8 bases matching TRBD2. The CDR3 spans 15 residues. Germline-derived CDR1 and CDR2 are LGHDT and YNNKEL (reference sequence). The V segment lost 4 bases and the J segment 5 bases; nucleotides outside the gene matches: 6. CDR3 sequence reads: CASSPTSGATGELFF. The CDR3 region has the DNA TGTGCCAGCAGCCCCACTAGCGGAGCGACCGGGGAGCTGTTTTTT.

This clonotype has just a few counts. This chain uses TRBV5-1 with TRBJ2-3; D gene uncertain. CDR1 SGHRS and CDR2 YFSETQ come from the germline V gene. The CDR3 loop spans 11 amino acids. V was cut by 3 bases and J by 7 bases, with 6 bases left in between. Here the CDR3 reads CASSSSNTQYF. CDR3 DNA sequence: TGCGCCAGCAGCTCGTCGAATACGCAGTATTTT.

Note on this clonotype: The junction departs from the called germline gene at one end, perhaps through a read error. The genes are TRBV7-9 and TRBJ2-7; a possible D gene is TRBD1 (6 bases). Germline V lookup: CDR1 SEHNR, CDR2 FQNEAQ (reference sequence). The CDR3 consists of 15 residues. In nucleotides, the CDR3 is TGTGTCAGCAGCCGGCAGGGACAATCCACCTACGAGCAGTACTTC. Its translation is CVSSRQGQSTYEQYF.

In its sample, this clonotype was seen a few times. The DNA of the CDR3 is TGTGCCAGCAGGTTGACAGGGACAAACACCGGGGAGCTGTTTTTT. It yields the protein CASRLTGTNTGELFF. The J gene is TRBJ2-2, the V gene TRBV28; the match to TRBD1 covers 7 bases. Trimming at V came to 6 bases and at J to 2 bases, leaving 6 bases not matched to a gene. Germline loops: CDR1 MDHEN, CDR2 SYDVKM. The CDR3 spans 15 residues.

The chain combines TRBV6-1 with TRBJ1-1; 8 bases map to TRBD1. The V gene end was trimmed by 6 bases and the J gene end by 2 bases; junction bases not matched to a gene: 5. Germline lookup yields CDR1 MNHNS and CDR2 SASEGT. This CDR3 is built from 14 residues. The DNA of the CDR3 is TGTGCCAGCAGGCGGACAGGGTATAACACTGAAGCTTTCTTT. Translation: CASRRTGYNTEAFF.

This clonotype was counted a single time. This chain uses TRBV10-3 with TRBJ2-7; D gene uncertain. This CDR3 comprises 15 residues. The V end lost 0 bases, the J end lost 0 bases, and 9 bases lay between the germline ends. CDR1 ENHRY and CDR2 SYGVKD come from the germline V gene. The CDR3 DNA reads as TGTGCCATCAGTGAGTCGGCTAGGGTCTCCTACGAGCAGTACTTC. Protein product: CAISESARVSYEQYF.

The table lists this clonotype with a few counts. This sequence joins TRBV20-1 and TRBJ2-3; 8 positions match TRBD2. Germline-derived CDR1 and CDR2 are DFQATT and SNEGSKA (reference sequence). The CDR3 extends over 16 amino acids. V was pared by 1 base and J by 4 bases, with 10 bases of the junction left unmatched. CDR3 coding DNA: TGCAGTGCTAGAGCGGGGTGGACTAGCTGGGCAGATACGCAGTATTTT. Translated: CSARAGWTSWADTQYF.

This chain connects TRBV27 to TRBJ2-7, with TRBD1 identical over 7 bases. The CDR3 length is 18 residues. J was trimmed by 0 bases and V by 0 bases; bases with no gene match: 11. From germline, CDR1 is MNHEY and CDR2 SMNVEV (reference sequence). This chain's CDR3 is CASSLSPLGQGVSYEQYF. The CDR3 region has the DNA TGTGCCAGCAGTTTATCCCCATTAGGTCAGGGGGTCTCCTACGAGCAGTACTTC.

The chain couples TRBV6-9 to TRBJ2-3; either TRBD1 or TRBD2 may fit D (7 bases each). This CDR3 contains 16 residues. V lost 4 bases and J 2 bases, leaving 16 bases between the germline ends. Germline CDR1 and CDR2: MNHGY and SVAAGI. This chain's CDR3 is CASSSAGGTATDTQYF. The CDR3 DNA reads as TGTGCCAGCAGTTCCGCCGGGGGGACAGCCACAGATACGCAGTATTTT.

The J gene is TRBJ2-3, the V gene TRBV12-3 or TRBV12-4, with 13 bases fitting TRBD2. CDR3 length equals 22 residues. V shed 4 bases and J 3 bases; nucleotides not matched to a gene: 22. The CDR3 nucleotides read TGTGCCAGCAGTTACTCGAGGGTCGGGGGACTAGCGGGAACCCAAACAACAGATACGCAGTATTTT. It is translated as CASSYSRVGGLAGTQTTDTQYF.